This TCR beta chain is from a study of blood T cell repertoires in COVID-19. Looking at the study overall: The United States, Italy and Spain supplied acute and convalescent COVID-19 samples. Sources were T cells, B-cell-depleted T cells, or PBMCs; the material itself was cDNA or gDNA.

Study processing details: From reference gene primer amplification, estimates of nucleated cell counts were derived. The data were produced by immunoSEQ multiplex PCR, yet TCRdb's version contains in-frame clones alone and is incomplete. From that table come the V and J calls and clone size; the DNA was used to work out D and trimming. The table shows approximately 110,000 clones, with around 66% occurring only once. This CDR3 region has 14 residues. In germline, CDR1 is GTSNPN, CDR2 SVGIG (reference sequence). The V and J ends lost 5 bases and 3 bases respectively, with 13 bases between them. This clone was seen ten or more times.

The TCR sequence derives from a man older than 75 with acute or convalescent COVID-19. This rearrangement joins TRBV30 to TRBJ1-4; D not certain. Sequences were obtained from peripheral blood. The CDR3 DNA is TGTGCCTGGCGCCACGCCGGGGCTAATGAAAAACTGTTTTTT. Translated, it gives CAWRHAGANEKLFF.